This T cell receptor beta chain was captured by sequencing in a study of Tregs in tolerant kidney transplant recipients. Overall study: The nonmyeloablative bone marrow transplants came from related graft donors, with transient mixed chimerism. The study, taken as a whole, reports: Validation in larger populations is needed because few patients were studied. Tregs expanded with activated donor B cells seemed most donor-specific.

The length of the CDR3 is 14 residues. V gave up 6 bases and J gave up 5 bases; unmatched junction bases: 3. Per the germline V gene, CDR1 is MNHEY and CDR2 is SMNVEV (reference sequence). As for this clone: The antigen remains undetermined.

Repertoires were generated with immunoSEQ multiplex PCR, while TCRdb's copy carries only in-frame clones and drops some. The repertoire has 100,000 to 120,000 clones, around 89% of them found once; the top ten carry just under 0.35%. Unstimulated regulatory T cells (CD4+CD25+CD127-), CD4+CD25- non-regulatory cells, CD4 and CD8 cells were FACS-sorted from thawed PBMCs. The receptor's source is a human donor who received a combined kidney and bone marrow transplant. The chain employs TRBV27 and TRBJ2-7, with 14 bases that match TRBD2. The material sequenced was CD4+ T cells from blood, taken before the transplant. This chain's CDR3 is CASRRLAGGHEQYF. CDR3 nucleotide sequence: TGTGCCAGCAGGCGACTAGCGGGAGGGCACGAGCAGTACTTC.